Listed below are T cell receptor beta chains from one sample, sequenced in a study of blood T cells in healthy people across ages. TCRdb called the 5' RACE reads again in MiXCR, with one record for every CDR3 protein. The data contain more than 1,000,000 distinct CDR3 sequences, roughly a quarter of them singletons. These data are also associated with another study on T cells of mothers and their children.

Sample: blood. The receptors come from a girl aged 2 to 9 in good health. Each CDR3 is given with its conserved first and last residue. D genes are given only for firm matches. Expanded clones get a size class; other rows say once, few or many, or leave the size out.

J gene: TRBJ2-7; CDR3 length: 13; V gene: TRBV3-1; clone size: .; D gene: .; CDR3 DNA: TGTGCCAGCAGCGGGACCGTTGGTAACGAGCAGTACTTC; CDR3 protein: CASSGTVGNEQYF
J gene: TRBJ2-1; CDR3 length: 14; V gene: TRBV20-1; clone size: .; D gene: TRBD2; CDR3 DNA: TGCAGTGCTCCCCACCAGCGGGGAAACAATGAGCAGTTCTTC; CDR3 protein: CSAPHQRGNNEQFF
J gene: TRBJ1-1; CDR3 length: 13; V gene: TRBV28; clone size: few; D gene: .; CDR3 DNA: TGTGCCAGCAGTTTAGAAGGGCAGCTTGAAGCTTTCTTT; CDR3 protein: CASSLEGQLEAFF
J gene: TRBJ2-1; CDR3 length: 13; V gene: TRBV7-2; clone size: .; D gene: .; CDR3 DNA: TGTGCCAGCAGGCTTAATGCCGGGTATGAGCAGTTCTTC; CDR3 protein: CASRLNAGYEQFF
J gene: TRBJ2-5; CDR3 length: 16; V gene: TRBV4-2; clone size: few; D gene: TRBD2; CDR3 DNA: TGTGCCAGCAGCCAAGAACGTCGGACTAGTCAAGAGACCCAGTACTTC; CDR3 protein: CASSQERRTSQETQYF
J gene: TRBJ2-7; CDR3 length: 15; V gene: TRBV3-1; clone size: .; D gene: .; CDR3 DNA: TGTGCCAGCAGCTCTTGGACCGACTACGCCTACGAACAGTACTTC; CDR3 protein: CASSSWTDYAYEQYF
J gene: TRBJ2-5; CDR3 length: 16; V gene: TRBV5-6; clone size: .; D gene: .; CDR3 DNA: TGTGCCAGCAGCTCCTCCTCCGGCAGGGATAGGGAGACCCAGTACTTC; CDR3 protein: CASSSSSGRDRETQYF
J gene: TRBJ1-2; CDR3 length: 16; V gene: TRBV27; clone size: .; D gene: TRBD1; CDR3 DNA: TGTGCCAGCAGTTATCTCGGGGGGACAGTTAACTATGGCTACACCTTC; CDR3 protein: CASSYLGGTVNYGYTF
J gene: TRBJ2-7; CDR3 length: 13; V gene: TRBV20-1; clone size: few; D gene: .; CDR3 DNA: TGCAGTGCTAGGTCCCTCACAGCTTACGAGCAGTACTTC; CDR3 protein: CSARSLTAYEQYF
J gene: TRBJ1-2; CDR3 length: 14; V gene: TRBV20-1; clone size: .; D gene: TRBD1; CDR3 DNA: TGCAGTGCTAGAGCGGACAGGGACCTATATGGCTACACCTTC; CDR3 protein: CSARADRDLYGYTF
J gene: TRBJ1-4; CDR3 length: 16; V gene: TRBV7-2; clone size: few; D gene: .; CDR3 DNA: TGTGCCAGCAGCTTAAACGGGGCGGGTACTAATGAAAAACTGTTTTTT; CDR3 protein: CASSLNGAGTNEKLFF
J gene: TRBJ1-5; CDR3 length: 15; V gene: TRBV7-2; clone size: .; D gene: TRBD1; CDR3 DNA: TGTGCCAGCAGCGGAGGGACAGGGGAGGATCAGCCCCAGCATTTT; CDR3 protein: CASSGGTGEDQPQHF
J gene: TRBJ2-2; CDR3 length: 13; V gene: TRBV9; clone size: .; D gene: .; CDR3 DNA: TGTGCCAGCAATTCCTGGGGCACCGGGGAGCTGTTTTTT; CDR3 protein: CASNSWGTGELFF